This T cell receptor beta chain was retrieved from a study of shared clonotypes between healthy human individuals. The CDR3 loop spans 18 amino acids. The junction had 14 bases not matched to a gene; V was cut back by 4 bases and J by 5 bases. Germline V gene lookup returns CDR1 MDHEN and CDR2 SYDVKM. Profiling relied on immunoSEQ multiplex PCR, and the TCRdb table lists in-frame clones only, not all of them. The repertoire holds roughly 1,000,000 clones, with 75% to 85% as singletons. The clonotype comes from a man between 18 and 35 years old in good health. Some clones in this sample may be carry-over from other donors' samples. The chain links TRBV28 to TRBJ2-7; 13 bases match TRBD2. Sequencing used memory CD4+ T cells from PBMCs. The subset is: CD45RA-negative fraction. The CDR3 DNA sequence: TGTGCCAGCAGTTCCGCCGGACTAGCGGGAGAGTTGGGCGACGAGCAGTACTTC. Amino acid sequence: CASSSAGLAGELGDEQYF.